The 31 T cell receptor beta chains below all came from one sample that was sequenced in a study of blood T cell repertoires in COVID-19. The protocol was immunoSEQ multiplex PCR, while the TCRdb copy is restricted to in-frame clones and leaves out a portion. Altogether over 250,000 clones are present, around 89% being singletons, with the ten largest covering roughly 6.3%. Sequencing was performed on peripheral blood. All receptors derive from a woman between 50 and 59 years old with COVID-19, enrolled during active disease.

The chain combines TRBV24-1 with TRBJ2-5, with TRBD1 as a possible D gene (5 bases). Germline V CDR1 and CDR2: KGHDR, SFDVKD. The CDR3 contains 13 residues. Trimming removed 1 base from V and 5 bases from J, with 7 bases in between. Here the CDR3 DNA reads TGTGCCACCAGTGATTTACCAGGGGAGACCCAGTACTTC. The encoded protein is CATSDLPGETQYF.

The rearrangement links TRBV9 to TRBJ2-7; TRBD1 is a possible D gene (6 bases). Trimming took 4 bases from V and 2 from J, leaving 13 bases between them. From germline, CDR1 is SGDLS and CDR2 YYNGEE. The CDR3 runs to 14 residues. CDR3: CASSPQTGPYEQYF. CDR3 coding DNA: TGTGCCAGCAGCCCCCAAACAGGGCCCTACGAGCAGTACTTC.

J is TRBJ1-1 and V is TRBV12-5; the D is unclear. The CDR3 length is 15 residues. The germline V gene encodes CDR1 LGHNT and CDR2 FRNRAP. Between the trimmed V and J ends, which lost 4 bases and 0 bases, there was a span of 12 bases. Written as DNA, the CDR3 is TGTGCTAGTGGTTCAGAACACAATATGAACACTGAAGCTTTCTTT. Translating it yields CASGSEHNMNTEAFF.

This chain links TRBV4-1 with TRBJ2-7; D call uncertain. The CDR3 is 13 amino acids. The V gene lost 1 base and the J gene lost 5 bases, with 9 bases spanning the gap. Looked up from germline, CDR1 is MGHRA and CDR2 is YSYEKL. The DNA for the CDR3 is TGCGCCAGCAGCCAAGCCCTTGCGGACGAGCAGTACTTC. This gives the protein CASSQALADEQYF.

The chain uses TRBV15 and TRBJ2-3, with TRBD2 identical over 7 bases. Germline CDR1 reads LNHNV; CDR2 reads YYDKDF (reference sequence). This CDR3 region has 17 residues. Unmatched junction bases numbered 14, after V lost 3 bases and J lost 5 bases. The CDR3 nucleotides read TGTGCCACCAGCAGCTCCCGGCGTGCGGGAGATATAGATACGCAGTATTTT. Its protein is CATSSSRRAGDIDTQYF.

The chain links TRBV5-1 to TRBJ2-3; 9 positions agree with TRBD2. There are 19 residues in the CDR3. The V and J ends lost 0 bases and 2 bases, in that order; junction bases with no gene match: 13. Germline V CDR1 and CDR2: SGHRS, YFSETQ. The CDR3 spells CASSLVPTYLAGTTDTQYF. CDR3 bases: TGCGCCAGCAGCTTGGTCCCAACTTATCTAGCGGGGACCACAGATACGCAGTATTTT.

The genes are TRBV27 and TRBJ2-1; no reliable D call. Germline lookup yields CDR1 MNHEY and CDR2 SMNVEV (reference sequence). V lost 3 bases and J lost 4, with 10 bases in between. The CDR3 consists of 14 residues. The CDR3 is CASSFDISYNEQFF. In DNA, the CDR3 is TGTGCCAGCAGTTTCGACATATCATACAATGAGCAGTTCTTC.

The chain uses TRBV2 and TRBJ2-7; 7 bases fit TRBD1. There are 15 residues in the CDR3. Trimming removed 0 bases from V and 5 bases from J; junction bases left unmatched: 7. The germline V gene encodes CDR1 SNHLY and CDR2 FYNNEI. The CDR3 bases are TGTGCCAGCAGTGAAGCAAGGACAGGAAGGGACGAGCAGTACTTC. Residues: CASSEARTGRDEQYF.

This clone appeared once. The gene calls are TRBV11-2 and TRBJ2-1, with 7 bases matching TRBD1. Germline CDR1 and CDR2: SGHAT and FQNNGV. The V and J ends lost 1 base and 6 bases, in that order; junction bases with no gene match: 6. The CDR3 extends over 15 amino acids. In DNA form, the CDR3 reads TGTGCCAGCAGCTTAGCCCCGGACAGGATCAATGAGCAGTTCTTC. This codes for CASSLAPDRINEQFF.

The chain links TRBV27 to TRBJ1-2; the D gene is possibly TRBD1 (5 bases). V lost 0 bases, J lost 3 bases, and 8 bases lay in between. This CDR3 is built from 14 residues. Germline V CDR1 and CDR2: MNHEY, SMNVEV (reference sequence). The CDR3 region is CASSLSGAYYGYTF. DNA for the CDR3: TGTGCCAGCAGTTTATCAGGGGCTTACTATGGCTACACCTTC.

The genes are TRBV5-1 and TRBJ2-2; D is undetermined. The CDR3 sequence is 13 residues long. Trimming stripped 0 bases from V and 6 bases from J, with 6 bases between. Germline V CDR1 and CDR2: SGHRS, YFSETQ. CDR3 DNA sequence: TGCGCCAGCAGCTTGGGGGCACCCGGGGAGCTGTTTTTT. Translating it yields CASSLGAPGELFF.

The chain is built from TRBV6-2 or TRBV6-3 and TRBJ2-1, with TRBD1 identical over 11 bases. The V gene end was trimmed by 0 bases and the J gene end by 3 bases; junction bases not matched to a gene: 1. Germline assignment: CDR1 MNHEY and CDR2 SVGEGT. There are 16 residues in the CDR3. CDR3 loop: CASSYSGTGGYNEQFF. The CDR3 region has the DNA TGTGCCAGCAGTTACTCAGGGACAGGGGGCTACAATGAGCAGTTCTTC.

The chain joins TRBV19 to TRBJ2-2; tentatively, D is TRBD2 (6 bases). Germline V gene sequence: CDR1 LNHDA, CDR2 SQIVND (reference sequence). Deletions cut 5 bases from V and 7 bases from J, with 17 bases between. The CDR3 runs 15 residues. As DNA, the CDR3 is TGTGCCAGTAGTCCGGGGGACGGCCCGGGCGGGGAGCTGTTTTTT. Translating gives CASSPGDGPGGELFF.

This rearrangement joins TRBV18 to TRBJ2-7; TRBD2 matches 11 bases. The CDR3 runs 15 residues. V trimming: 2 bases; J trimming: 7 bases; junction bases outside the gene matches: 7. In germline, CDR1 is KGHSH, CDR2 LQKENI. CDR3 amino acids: CASSPYVSGRGEQYF. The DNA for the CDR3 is TGTGCCAGCTCACCATATGTTAGCGGGAGGGGAGAGCAGTACTTC. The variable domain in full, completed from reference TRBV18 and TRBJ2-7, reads NAGVMQNPRHLVRRRGQEARLRCSPMKGHSHVYWYRQLPEEGLKFMVYLQKENIIDESGMPKERFSAEFPKEGPSILRIQQVVRGDSAAYFCASSPYVSGRGEQYFGPGTRLTVT.

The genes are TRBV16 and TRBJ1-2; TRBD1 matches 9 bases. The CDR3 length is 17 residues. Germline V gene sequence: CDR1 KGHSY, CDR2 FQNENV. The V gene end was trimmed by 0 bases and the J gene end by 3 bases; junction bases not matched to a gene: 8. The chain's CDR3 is CASSQSGRQGGYYGYTF. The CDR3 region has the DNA TGTGCCAGCAGCCAATCAGGGCGACAGGGGGGATACTATGGCTACACCTTC.

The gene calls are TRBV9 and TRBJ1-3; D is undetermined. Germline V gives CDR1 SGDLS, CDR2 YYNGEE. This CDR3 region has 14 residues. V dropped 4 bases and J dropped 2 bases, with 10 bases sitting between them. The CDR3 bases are TGTGCCAGCAGCACCCGGGGAGCTGGAAACACCATATATTTT. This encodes CASSTRGAGNTIYF.

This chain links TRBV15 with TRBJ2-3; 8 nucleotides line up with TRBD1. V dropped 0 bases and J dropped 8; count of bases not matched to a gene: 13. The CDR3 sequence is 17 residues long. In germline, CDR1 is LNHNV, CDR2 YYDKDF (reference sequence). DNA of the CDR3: TGTGCCACCAGCAGAGAGGTCACAGGGGGGAACACTGGTACGCAGTATTTT. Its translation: CATSREVTGGNTGTQYF. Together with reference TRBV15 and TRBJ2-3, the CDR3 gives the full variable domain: DAMVIQNPRYQVTQFGKPVTLSCSQTLNHNVMYWYQQKSSQAPKLLFHYYDKDFNNEADTPDNFQSRRPNTSFCFLDIRSPGLGDTAMYLCATSREVTGGNTGTQYFGPGTRLTVL.

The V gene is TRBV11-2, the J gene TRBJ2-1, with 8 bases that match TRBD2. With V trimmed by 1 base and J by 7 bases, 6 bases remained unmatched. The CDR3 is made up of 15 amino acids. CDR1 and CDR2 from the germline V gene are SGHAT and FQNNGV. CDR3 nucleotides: TGTGCCAGCAGCTTAGGGGCCGGGACTAGGAATGAGCAGTTCTTC. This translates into CASSLGAGTRNEQFF.

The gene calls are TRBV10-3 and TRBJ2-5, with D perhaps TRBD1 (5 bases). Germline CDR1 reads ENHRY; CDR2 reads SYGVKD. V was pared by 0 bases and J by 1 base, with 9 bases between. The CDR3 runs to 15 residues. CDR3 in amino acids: CAISESAGFQETQYF. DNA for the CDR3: TGTGCCATCAGTGAGTCGGCAGGGTTCCAAGAGACCCAGTACTTC.

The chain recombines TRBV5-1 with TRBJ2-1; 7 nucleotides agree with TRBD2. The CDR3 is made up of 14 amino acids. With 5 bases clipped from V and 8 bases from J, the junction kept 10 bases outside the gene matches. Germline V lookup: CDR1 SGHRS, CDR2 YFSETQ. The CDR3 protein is CASSVEGGAHEQFF. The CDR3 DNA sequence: TGCGCCAGCAGTGTTGAGGGAGGGGCACATGAGCAGTTCTTC.

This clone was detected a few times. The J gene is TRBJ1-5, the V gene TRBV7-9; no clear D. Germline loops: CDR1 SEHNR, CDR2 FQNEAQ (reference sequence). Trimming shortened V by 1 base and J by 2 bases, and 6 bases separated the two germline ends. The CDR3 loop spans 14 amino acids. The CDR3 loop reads CASSLGPGNQPQHF. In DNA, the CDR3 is TGTGCCAGCAGCTTAGGGCCAGGCAATCAGCCCCAGCATTTT.

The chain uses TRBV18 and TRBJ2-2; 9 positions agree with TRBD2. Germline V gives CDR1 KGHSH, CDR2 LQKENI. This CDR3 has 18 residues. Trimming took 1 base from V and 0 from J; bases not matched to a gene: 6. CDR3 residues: CASSPLASGNTNTGELFF. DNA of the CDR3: TGTGCCAGCTCACCACTAGCTAGCGGGAACACGAACACCGGGGAGCTGTTTTTT.

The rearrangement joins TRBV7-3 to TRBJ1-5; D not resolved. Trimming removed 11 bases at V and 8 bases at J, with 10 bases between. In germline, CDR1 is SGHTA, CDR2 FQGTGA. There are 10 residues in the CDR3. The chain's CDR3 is CAPPEEPQHF. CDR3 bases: TGTGCCCCGCCGGAGGAGCCCCAGCATTTT.

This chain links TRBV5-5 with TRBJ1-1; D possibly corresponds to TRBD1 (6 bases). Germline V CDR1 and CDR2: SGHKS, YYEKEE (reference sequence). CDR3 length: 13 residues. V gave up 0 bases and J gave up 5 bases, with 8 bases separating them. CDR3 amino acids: CASSLDRVTEAFF. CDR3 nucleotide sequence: TGTGCCAGCAGCTTGGACAGGGTTACTGAAGCTTTCTTT.

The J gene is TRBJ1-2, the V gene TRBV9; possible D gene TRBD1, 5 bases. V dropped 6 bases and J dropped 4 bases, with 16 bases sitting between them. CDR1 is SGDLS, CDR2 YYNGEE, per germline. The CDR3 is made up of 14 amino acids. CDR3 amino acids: CASNQGSNFYGYTF. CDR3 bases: TGTGCCAGCAACCAGGGTAGTAATTTCTATGGCTACACCTTC.

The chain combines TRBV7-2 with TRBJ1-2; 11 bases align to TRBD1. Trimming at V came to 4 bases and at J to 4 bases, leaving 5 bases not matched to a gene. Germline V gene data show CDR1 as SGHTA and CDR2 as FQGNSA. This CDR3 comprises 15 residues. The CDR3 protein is CASSSRTGGVYGYTF. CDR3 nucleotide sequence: TGTGCCAGCAGCTCGAGGACAGGGGGCGTCTATGGCTACACCTTC.

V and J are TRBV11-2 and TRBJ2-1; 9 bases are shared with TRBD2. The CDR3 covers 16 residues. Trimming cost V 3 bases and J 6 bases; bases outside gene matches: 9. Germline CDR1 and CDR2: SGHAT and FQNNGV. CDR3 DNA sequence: TGTGCCAGCAGCTTCCAAGGGGGTAGCGGGGGCAATGAGCAGTTCTTC. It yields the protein CASSFQGGSGGNEQFF. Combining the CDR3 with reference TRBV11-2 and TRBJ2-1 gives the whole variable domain EAGVAQSPRYKIIEKRQSVAFWCNPISGHATLYWYQQILGQGPKLLIQFQNNGVVDDSQLPKDRFSAERLKGVDSTLKIQPAKLEDSAVYLCASSFQGGSGGNEQFFGPGTRLTVL.

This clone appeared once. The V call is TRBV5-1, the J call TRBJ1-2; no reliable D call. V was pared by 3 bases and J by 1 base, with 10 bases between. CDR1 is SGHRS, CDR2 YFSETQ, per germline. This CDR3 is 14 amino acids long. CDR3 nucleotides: TGCGCCAGCAGCTCGACGGGGATTAACTATGGCTACACCTTC. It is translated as CASSSTGINYGYTF.

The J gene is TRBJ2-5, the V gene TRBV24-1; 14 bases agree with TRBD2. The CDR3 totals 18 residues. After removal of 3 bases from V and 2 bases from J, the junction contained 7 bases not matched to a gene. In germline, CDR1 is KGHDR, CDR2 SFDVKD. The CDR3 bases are TGTGCCACCAGTGATCCCGGGACTAGCGGGAGATGGCAAGAGACCCAGTACTTC. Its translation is CATSDPGTSGRWQETQYF.

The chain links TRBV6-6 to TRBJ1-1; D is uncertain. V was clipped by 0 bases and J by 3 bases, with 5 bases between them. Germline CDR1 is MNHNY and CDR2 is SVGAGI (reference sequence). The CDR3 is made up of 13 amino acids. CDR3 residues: CASSYSRDTEAFF. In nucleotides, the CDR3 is TGTGCCAGCAGTTACTCGCGTGACACTGAAGCTTTCTTT.

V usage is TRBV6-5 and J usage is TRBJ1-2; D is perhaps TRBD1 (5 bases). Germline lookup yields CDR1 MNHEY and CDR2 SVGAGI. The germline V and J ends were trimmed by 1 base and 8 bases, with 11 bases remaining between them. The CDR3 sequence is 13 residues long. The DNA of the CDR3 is TGTGCCAGCAGTTACTATGGGGGGGAAGGCTACACCTTC. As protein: CASSYYGGEGYTF.